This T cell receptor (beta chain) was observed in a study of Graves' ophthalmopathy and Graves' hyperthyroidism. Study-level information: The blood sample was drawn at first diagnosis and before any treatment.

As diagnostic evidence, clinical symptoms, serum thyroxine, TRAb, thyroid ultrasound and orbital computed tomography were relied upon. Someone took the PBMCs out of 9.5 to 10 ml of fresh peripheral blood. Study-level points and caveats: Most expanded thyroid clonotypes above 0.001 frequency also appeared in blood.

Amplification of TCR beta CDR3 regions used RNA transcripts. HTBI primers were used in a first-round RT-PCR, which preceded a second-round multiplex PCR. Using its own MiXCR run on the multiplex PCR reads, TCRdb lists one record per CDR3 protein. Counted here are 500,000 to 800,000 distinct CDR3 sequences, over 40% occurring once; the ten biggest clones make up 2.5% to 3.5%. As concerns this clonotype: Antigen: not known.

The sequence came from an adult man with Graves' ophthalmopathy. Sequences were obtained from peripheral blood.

The CDR3 nucleotides are TGTGCCAGCAGTGAATCCATGGGGACAGGGGGGACTTTCTTT. Encoded protein: CASSESMGTGGTFF. The rearrangement joins TRBV25-1 to TRBJ1-1; 11 bases align to TRBD1. Trimming took 1 base from V and 12 from J; bases not matched to a gene: 7. Germline values: CDR1 MGHDK, CDR2 SYGVNS. The CDR3 totals 14 residues.